A selection of T cell receptor beta chains follows, all from one sample in a study of T-cell reconstitution after alpha-beta-depleted transplantation in children. TCRdb redid the calling of the PCR reads with MiXCR, one entry per CDR3 protein. The sample includes 250,000 to 400,000 distinct CDR3 sequences, over 20% of them seen just once. Here the sequenced sample was PBMCs, mostly from graft donor cells, taken 180 days after TCRalphabeta/CD19-depleted stem cell transplant. The receptor source for this set is a male patient younger than 18 who had a stem cell transplant for acute lymphoblastic leukemia, so the T cells may come from the graft donor. CDR3s include the opening cysteine and the closing phenylalanine or tryptophan. D genes are given only for firm matches. Clone size is stated in some rows and not others, as once, few, many or a class when expanded.

CASSLIALAQTSYEQYF,TGTGCCAGCAGCTTAATCGCACTAGCCCAAACCTCCTACGAGCAGTACTTC,NA,NA,TRBV7-6,TRBJ2-7
CASYTPDYYNEQFF,TGCGCCAGCTATACCCCTGACTACTACAATGAGCAGTTCTTC,many,NA,TRBV5-1,TRBJ2-1
CASSVAARETQYF,TGCGCCAGCAGCGTCGCGGCGCGGGAGACCCAGTACTTC,few,NA,TRBV5-1,TRBJ2-5
CASSQVIAGVSYNEQFF,TGCGCCAGCAGCCAAGTCATAGCGGGAGTTTCTTACAATGAGCAGTTCTTC,few,TRBD2,TRBV4-1,TRBJ2-1
CAISEGQLLALLSYSGANVLTF,TGTGCCATCAGTGAGGGGCAGCTCTTAGCGTTACTGTCCTACTCTGGGGCCAACGTCCTGACTTTC,NA,NA,TRBV10-3,TRBJ2-6
CATSRDGTYPYHEQYF,TGTGCCACCAGCAGAGATGGGACATACCCTTACCACGAGCAGTACTTC,NA,NA,TRBV15,TRBJ2-7
CASSLRTSWKTDTQYF,TGTGCCAGCAGCCTACGGACTAGCTGGAAAACAGATACGCAGTATTTT,few,TRBD2,TRBV3-1,TRBJ2-3
CSARQKGPGIVITF,TGCAGTGCTAGGCAAAAAGGGCCAGGGATTGTTATTACCTTC,many,NA,TRBV20-1,TRBJ1-2
CASSLVYPANYEQYF,TGTGCCAGCAGCTTAGTGTATCCCGCCAACTACGAGCAGTACTTC,once,NA,TRBV7-9,TRBJ2-7
CASSISGRMATGELFF,TGTGCCAGCAGTATCTCGGGACGGATGGCCACCGGGGAGCTGTTTTTT,few,NA,TRBV12-3/TRBV12-4,TRBJ2-2
CASRTGSPDTQYF,TGTGCCAGCAGAACAGGGTCCCCAGATACGCAGTATTTT,few,NA,TRBV12-3/TRBV12-4,TRBJ2-3
CSARDPRGPGNQPQHF,TGCAGTGCTAGAGATCCTCGAGGGCCAGGCAATCAGCCCCAGCATTTT,NA,NA,TRBV20-1,TRBJ1-5
CASSLTSGSLYEQYF,TGTGCCAGCAGCCTGACTAGCGGGAGTCTCTACGAGCAGTACTTC,NA,TRBD2,TRBV7-6,TRBJ2-7
CASSQERGRGYNEQFF,TGTGCCAGCAGCCAAGAGAGGGGCCGGGGCTACAATGAGCAGTTCTTC,few,NA,TRBV4-2,TRBJ2-1
CASSPHWGPSDNEQFF,TGCGCCAGCAGCCCCCATTGGGGACCCTCAGACAATGAGCAGTTCTTC,NA,NA,TRBV5-1,TRBJ2-1
CASSLLRQLNTEAFF,TGTGCCAGCAGTCTCCTCCGACAGTTGAACACTGAAGCTTTCTTT,NA,NA,TRBV28,TRBJ1-1
CAIKGATNEKLFF,TGTGCCATCAAGGGTGCAACTAATGAAAAACTGTTTTTT,NA,NA,TRBV10-3,TRBJ1-4
CASSLGGAGSYNEQFF,TGTGCCAGCAGCTTAGGAGGGGCGGGATCCTACAATGAGCAGTTCTTC,NA,NA,TRBV11-2,TRBJ2-1
CASSVDYRGPTTNEKLFF,TGTGCCAGCAGCGTCGACTACAGGGGACCTACAACTAATGAAAAACTGTTTTTT,few,TRBD1,TRBV9,TRBJ1-4
CASSALLAGGENEQYF,TGTGCCAGCAGCGCCTTACTAGCGGGAGGGGAGAACGAGCAGTACTTC,few,TRBD2,TRBV7-9,TRBJ2-7
CASSPAGPQYF,TGTGCCAGCAGCCCAGCCGGGCCCCAGTACTTC,few,NA,TRBV9,TRBJ2-5
CASSLVRGGAYEQYF,TGTGCCAGCAGCTTAGTGCGAGGGGGGGCCTACGAGCAGTACTTC,few,NA,TRBV7-8,TRBJ2-7
CASSFPRGSGTDTQYF,TGCGCCAGCAGCTTCCCCCGGGGTAGCGGCACAGATACGCAGTATTTT,NA,NA,TRBV5-1,TRBJ2-3
CASSYGGDYEQYF,TGTGCCAGCAGCTACGGGGGGGACTACGAGCAGTACTTC,few,TRBD2,TRBV6-5,TRBJ2-7
CSVGYREGKLFF,TGCAGCGTTGGTTACAGGGAAGGAAAACTGTTTTTT,few,NA,TRBV29-1,TRBJ1-4
CASSLRPSGSSYNEQFF,TGTGCCAGCAGCTTAAGACCTAGCGGAAGCTCCTACAATGAGCAGTTCTTC,NA,TRBD2,TRBV7-3,TRBJ2-1
CASRLDAGTEAFF,TGCGCCAGCAGATTGGACGCGGGCACTGAAGCTTTCTTT,NA,NA,TRBV5-1,TRBJ1-1
CASSLVKGPPDNEQFF,TGTGCCAGCAGCTTAGTTAAGGGGCCCCCCGACAATGAGCAGTTCTTC,NA,NA,TRBV7-6,TRBJ2-1
CATSDFRGRTYNEQFF,TGTGCCACCAGTGATTTTCGTGGGAGGACCTACAATGAGCAGTTCTTC,few,NA,TRBV24-1,TRBJ2-1
CASSVGLASYEQYF,TGTGCCAGCAGCGTGGGACTAGCGTCCTACGAGCAGTACTTC,NA,TRBD2,TRBV9,TRBJ2-7
CASRRTGGGWETQYF,TGTGCCAGCAGGCGGACAGGGGGCGGGTGGGAGACCCAGTACTTC,NA,TRBD1,TRBV7-9,TRBJ2-5
CASSLRLAAAYEQYF,TGTGCCAGCAGTTTACGCCTAGCGGCCGCCTACGAGCAGTACTTC,few,TRBD2,TRBV12-3/TRBV12-4,TRBJ2-7
CASSLDRFLYGYTF,TGTGCCAGCAGCTTGGACAGATTCCTTTATGGCTACACCTTC,NA,NA,TRBV5-6,TRBJ1-2
CASSLVHPDGELFF,TGCGCCAGCAGCTTGGTCCATCCAGACGGGGAGCTGTTTTTT,many,NA,TRBV5-1,TRBJ2-2
CASSQPGLASYEQYF,TGTGCCAGCAGCCAACCGGGACTAGCTTCCTACGAGCAGTACTTC,NA,TRBD2,TRBV3-1,TRBJ2-7
CASSLEGLAGSVEQLF,TGTGCCAGCAGTTTAGAGGGACTAGCGGGATCAGTTGAGCAGTTGTTC,NA,TRBD2,TRBV12-3/TRBV12-4,TRBJ2-1
CASSLTPTSGRSYEQYF,TGTGCCAGCAGCTTGACCCCTACTAGCGGGAGATCCTACGAGCAGTACTTC,few,TRBD2,TRBV7-2,TRBJ2-7
CASSFRPEELFF,TGCGCCAGCAGCTTCAGGCCCGAGGAGCTGTTTTTT,few,NA,TRBV5-1,TRBJ2-2
CATSMTGSEAFF,TGTGCCACCAGTATGACAGGGTCTGAAGCTTTCTTT,few,TRBD1,TRBV15,TRBJ1-1
CSVEVSPLSYEQYF,TGCAGCGTTGAAGTCAGCCCTCTCTCCTACGAGCAGTACTTC,NA,NA,TRBV29-1,TRBJ2-7
CSARRLAGFREQYF,TGCAGTGCTAGACGACTAGCGGGGTTTCGAGAGCAGTACTTC,few,TRBD2,TRBV20-1,TRBJ2-7
CSARDRGGYEQYF,TGCAGTGCTAGAGACAGGGGGGGCTACGAGCAGTACTTC,NA,NA,TRBV20-1,TRBJ2-7
CSVEGTRTYEQYF,TGCAGCGTTGAGGGGACTAGGACCTACGAGCAGTACTTC,few,TRBD2,TRBV29-1,TRBJ2-7
CASSSLTSPNEQFF,TGTGCCAGCAGTTCTCTTACTAGTCCCAATGAGCAGTTCTTC,few,NA,TRBV27,TRBJ2-1
CASSPGLYSNQPQHF,TGCGCCAGCAGTCCGGGACTCTATAGCAATCAGCCCCAGCATTTT,NA,NA,TRBV5-1,TRBJ1-5
CASSFMTGTSYEQYF,TGCGCCAGCAGCTTCATGACAGGAACCTCCTACGAGCAGTACTTC,NA,NA,TRBV5-1,TRBJ2-7
CASSGLLSFTDTQYF,TGTGCCAGCAGCGGCCTCCTGTCGTTCACAGATACGCAGTATTTT,few,NA,TRBV9,TRBJ2-3
CASFSSGIHSYEQYF,TGTGCCAGCTTTTCCAGCGGGATTCACTCCTACGAGCAGTACTTC,few,TRBD2,TRBV6-1,TRBJ2-7
CASSYGSGNEVQFF,TGTGCCAGCAGTTACGGATCCGGGAACGAGGTGCAGTTCTTC,NA,NA,TRBV6-5,TRBJ2-1
CASSFVVVGSADTQYF,TGTGCCAGCAGTTTTGTGGTGGTTGGTAGTGCAGATACGCAGTATTTT,NA,NA,TRBV12-3/TRBV12-4,TRBJ2-3